This TCR beta chain was sequenced in a study of blood T cell repertoires in COVID-19. The CDR3 length is 15 residues. CDR1 and CDR2 from the germline V gene are SGHVS and FNYEAQ. V lost 4 bases and J lost 6; bases outside the gene matches: 10. This clone was found once. Profiling relied on immunoSEQ multiplex PCR, and the TCRdb table lists in-frame clones only, not all of them. This table has around 130,000 clones, roughly 79% appearing once. Sequencing was done on a sample of peripheral blood. This receptor was obtained from a human donor in a cohort sampled during active COVID-19. The rearrangement links TRBV7-6 to TRBJ2-7, with 9 nucleotides matching TRBD2. DNA of the CDR3: TGTGCCAGCAGCTCTTTAGGCGGGACTAGCTTCGAGCAGTACTTC. Amino acid sequence: CASSSLGGTSFEQYF.